These T cell receptor beta chains were read from a single sample in a study of cytomegalovirus exposure and HLA in healthy donors. Sequenced by immunoSEQ multiplex PCR; TCRdb stores in-frame clones only, minus some. The sample has about 180,000 clones, 75% to 90% seen once; the top ten hold 15% to 20%. What was sequenced was PBMCs. These receptors came from a man between 18 and 35 years old in good health and CMV-seropositive. Each CDR3 is given with its conserved first and last residue. The D gene is left open where the match is weak. Clone size is not always given. Where it is, it says once, few, many or a class for expanded clones.

>TRBD1|-|TRBV5-1|TRBJ2-3
CASSQMAGTDGDTQYF
TGCGCCAGCAGCCAGATGGCCGGGACAGATGGAGATACGCAGTATTTT
>-|-|TRBV28|TRBJ1-2
CASSLVGDSNYGYTF
TGTGCCAGCAGTTTAGTAGGGGATTCTAACTATGGCTACACCTTC
>TRBD1|-|TRBV27|TRBJ2-7
CASSLSGQGSYEQYF
TGTGCCAGCAGTTTGTCGGGACAGGGATCCTACGAGCAGTACTTC
>TRBD2|-|TRBV9|TRBJ2-1
CASSVIAGGSYNEQFF
TGTGCCAGCAGCGTCATAGCGGGGGGCTCCTACAATGAGCAGTTCTTC
>TRBD1|-|TRBV7-2|TRBJ2-3
CASRWTGQVPDTQYF
TGTGCCAGCAGGTGGACAGGTCAGGTTCCAGATACGCAGTATTTT
>TRBD1|-|TRBV30|TRBJ1-5
CAWTGGPNQPQHF
TGTGCCTGGACAGGGGGCCCCAATCAGCCCCAGCATTTT
>-|-|TRBV7-2|TRBJ1-5
CASSPGPHGKPQHF
TGTGCCAGCAGCCCGGGCCCCCACGGGAAGCCCCAGCATTTT
>-|-|TRBV28|TRBJ2-5
CASTTGPGAQYF
TGTGCCAGCACGACCGGGCCGGGGGCCCAGTACTTC
>-|-|TRBV30|TRBJ2-7
CAWSWQGNEQYF
TGTGCCTGGAGTTGGCAGGGCAACGAGCAGTACTTC
>-|-|TRBV27|TRBJ2-7
CASSLGGLPYEQYF
TGTGCCAGCAGTTTAGGGGGCCTGCCCTACGAGCAGTACTTC
>-|-|TRBV28|TRBJ2-3
CASSLQDSYTDTQYF
TGTGCCAGCAGTTTACAGGACAGTTACACAGATACGCAGTATTTT
>-|-|TRBV4-1|TRBJ2-1
CASSQAGNEQFF
TGCGCCAGCAGCCAAGCGGGGAATGAGCAGTTCTTC
>TRBD2|-|TRBV29-1|TRBJ2-5
CSVEERSGLAGGETQYF
TGCAGCGTTGAAGAAAGAAGCGGACTAGCGGGCGGAGAGACCCAGTACTTC
>-|-|TRBV5-1|TRBJ2-1
CASSLGSYNEQFF
TGCGCCAGCAGCTTGGGGAGTTACAATGAGCAGTTCTTC
>-|-|TRBV4-1|TRBJ2-1
CASSQGSFNEQFF
TGCGCCAGCAGCCAAGGAAGCTTCAATGAGCAGTTCTTC
>TRBD2|once|TRBV2|TRBJ2-1
CASSDPAGGPKDNEQFF
TGTGCCAGCAGTGACCCAGCGGGGGGGCCTAAGGACAATGAGCAGTTCTTC
>-|few|TRBV7-9|TRBJ2-7
CASSSRGPYEQYF
TGTGCCAGCAGCTCGCGGGGACCCTACGAGCAGTACTTC
>-|-|TRBV4-1|TRBJ2-1
CASSLGGNGLNEQFF
TGCGCCAGCAGCCTCGGGGGTAACGGCCTCAATGAGCAGTTCTTC
>TRBD1|-|TRBV5-1|TRBJ2-1
CASSSDRNNEQFF
TGCGCCAGCAGCTCGGACAGGAACAATGAGCAGTTCTTC
>TRBD1|-|TRBV30|TRBJ1-2
CARDRGRFGYTF
TGTGCCCGGGACAGGGGTCGTTTTGGCTACACCTTC
>TRBD1|-|TRBV30|TRBJ1-1
CAWDRGKAFF
TGTGCCTGGGACAGGGGGAAAGCTTTCTTT
>-|few|TRBV9|TRBJ1-4
CASSGSGGRGEKLFF
TGTGCCAGCAGCGGGAGTGGGGGCCGAGGGGAAAAACTGTTTTTT
>-|-|TRBV5-1|TRBJ2-7
CASSLGAPQAEQYF
TGCGCCAGCAGCCTGGGGGCCCCCCAGGCCGAGCAGTACTTC
>TRBD1|-|TRBV2|TRBJ1-2
CASSGTYRGGYGYTF
TGTGCCAGCAGTGGTACTTACAGGGGAGGCTATGGCTACACCTTC
>-|-|TRBV19|TRBJ2-1
CASKGSSGNEQFF
TGTGCCAGTAAAGGGAGTAGCGGCAATGAGCAGTTCTTC
>TRBD2|-|TRBV19|TRBJ2-3
CASSILAGAPDTQYF
TGTGCCAGTAGTATCCTAGCGGGGGCCCCAGATACGCAGTATTTT
>TRBD2|-|TRBV9|TRBJ2-2
CASSVTSGGPPNTGELFF
TGTGCCAGCAGCGTGACTAGCGGGGGCCCTCCGAACACCGGGGAGCTGTTTTTT
>TRBD1|-|TRBV9|TRBJ2-5
CASSPSPGTVVQETQYF
TGTGCCAGCAGCCCTAGTCCCGGGACAGTCGTCCAAGAGACCCAGTACTTC
>-|-|TRBV25-1|TRBJ2-1
CASARTEYNEQFF
TGTGCCAGCGCCCGGACAGAGTACAATGAGCAGTTCTTC
>-|-|TRBV9|TRBJ2-2
CASSPGLTGELFF
TGTGCCAGCAGCCCGGGTCTCACCGGGGAGCTGTTTTTT
>TRBD2|-|TRBV28|TRBJ2-7
CASSLFGGGAYEQYF
TGTGCCAGCAGTTTATTTGGCGGGGGGGCCTACGAGCAGTACTTC
>TRBD2|-|TRBV29-1|TRBJ2-2
CSVVFASGRLGELFF
TGCAGCGTTGTGTTCGCTAGCGGGAGACTCGGGGAGCTGTTTTTT
>TRBD1|-|TRBV6-6|TRBJ1-5
CASRTGLNQPQHF
TGTGCCAGCAGGACAGGGCTCAATCAGCCCCAGCATTTT
>TRBD2|-|TRBV5-4|TRBJ2-7
CASSIQGLAGNHQYF
TGTGCCAGCAGCATCCAAGGACTAGCGGGGAACCACCAGTACTTC
>TRBD2|-|TRBV5-1|TRBJ2-2
CASSQSTGTSNTGELFF
TGCGCCAGCAGCCAATCCACCGGGACTAGCAACACCGGGGAGCTGTTTTTT
>-|-|TRBV28|TRBJ2-5
CASLTVAQETQYF
TGTGCCAGCCTAACCGTCGCACAAGAGACCCAGTACTTC
>TRBD1|-|TRBV6-1|TRBJ2-1
CASSDLPGQASYNEQFF
TGTGCCAGCAGTGACCTACCTGGACAGGCCTCCTACAATGAGCAGTTCTTC
>-|-|TRBV6-1|TRBJ2-4
CASTQGTNIQYF
TGTGCCAGCACGCAGGGTACGAACATTCAGTACTTC
>-|-|TRBV2|TRBJ2-3
CASSRGTDTQYF
TGTGCCAGCAGTCGGGGCACAGATACGCAGTATTTT
>-|-|TRBV19|TRBJ2-7
CASSVTGTNSYEQYF
TGTGCCAGTAGTGTGACCGGGACAAACTCCTACGAGCAGTACTTC
>TRBD1|-|TRBV27|TRBJ1-1
CASSSFPGQVAFF
TGTGCCAGCAGTTCTTTCCCGGGACAGGTAGCTTTCTTT
>TRBD1|-|TRBV9|TRBJ2-1
CASSGDRGLYNEQFF
TGTGCCAGCAGCGGAGACAGGGGGCTTTACAATGAGCAGTTCTTC
>-|-|TRBV28|TRBJ1-3
CASSYTGGVLDTIYF
TGTGCCAGCAGTTACACCGGGGGAGTGTTGGACACCATATATTTT
>TRBD1|-|TRBV9|TRBJ1-1
CASSAPQGAAEAFF
TGTGCCAGCAGCGCGCCCCAGGGGGCGGCTGAAGCTTTCTTT
>-|-|TRBV2|TRBJ1-1
CASSDMGATEAFF
TGTGCCAGCAGCGACATGGGGGCCACTGAAGCTTTCTTT
>TRBD2|-|TRBV2|TRBJ2-1
CASTTDTWGLAGSSYNEQFF
TGTGCCAGCACGACCGACACCTGGGGACTAGCGGGGAGCTCCTACAATGAGCAGTTCTTC